The 12 T cell receptor beta chains presented below share a single source sample, sequenced in a study of blood T cells in healthy people across ages. It was with a sample-barcoded 5' primer and a J-beta primer mix that a second PCR of roughly 7 to 11 cycles was run. Each CDR3 protein is one row after TCRdb ran MiXCR on the 5' RACE reads. The repertoire includes 540,000 or so distinct CDR3 sequences, about 26% of them detected once, and approximately 17% sits in the top ten. The material sequenced was blood. The receptor set was obtained from a woman in her sixties or seventies in good health.

The V call is TRBV3-1, the J call TRBJ1-2, with D maybe TRBD1 (6 bases). Germline V gives CDR1 LGHDT, CDR2 YNNKEL (reference sequence). V shed 4 bases and J shed 5 bases, with 11 bases lying between them. The CDR3 totals 13 residues. As DNA, the CDR3 is TGTGCCAGCAGCCTCGAGGGGGAGTATGGCTACACCTTC. It yields the protein CASSLEGEYGYTF. Full variable domain (rest looked up from reference TRBV3-1 and TRBJ1-2): DTAVSQTPKYLVTQMGNDKSIKCEQNLGHDTMYWYKQDSKKFLKIMFSYNNKELIINETVPNRFSPKSPDKAHLNLHINSLELGDSAVYFCASSLEGEYGYTFGSGTRLTVV.

In its sample, this clonotype was seen a few times. This chain connects TRBV5-1 to TRBJ2-7; TRBD1 aligns across 9 bases. This CDR3 is built from 15 residues. The germline V gene encodes CDR1 SGHRS and CDR2 YFSETQ. The ends lost 0 bases at V and 3 bases at J; junction bases unmatched: 4. CDR3 region: CASSLAGQGIYEQYF. The CDR3 DNA reads as TGCGCCAGCAGCTTGGCGGGACAGGGAATCTACGAGCAGTACTTC.

This clonotype came up a few times. Written as DNA, the CDR3 is TGCGCCAGCAGCCAAGAGGTCCAGGGCACTGAAGCTTTCTTT. This sequence encodes CASSQEVQGTEAFF. The rearrangement uses TRBV4-3 and TRBJ1-1; D may be TRBD1 (5 bases). This CDR3 spans 14 amino acids. V dropped 0 bases and J dropped 4 bases, with 9 bases sitting between them. CDR1 and CDR2 (germline): LGHNA, YSLEER.

A few counts support this clonotype. The chain employs TRBV24-1 and TRBJ1-2; 7 bases line up with TRBD1. This CDR3 is 13 amino acids long. Germline trimming cut 4 bases from V and 4 bases from J; bases unmatched to any gene: 2. CDR1 KGHDR and CDR2 SFDVKD come from the germline V gene. The CDR3 DNA follows: TGTGCCACCAGTGAACGACAGGGCTATGGCTACACCTTC. It is translated as CATSERQGYGYTF.

This chain's CDR3 is CASRNGPSGNTIYF. CDR3 nucleotides: TGTGCCAGCAGGAATGGGCCCTCTGGAAACACCATATATTTT. The chain links TRBV14 to TRBJ1-3; D is uncertain. V was cut by 6 bases and J by 0 bases, with 9 bases left in between. CDR3 length equals 14 residues. Germline V gene data show CDR1 as SGHDN and CDR2 as FVKESK. The full variable domain, its missing parts supplied by reference TRBV14 and TRBJ1-3, is EAGVTQFPSHSVIEKGQTVTLRCDPISGHDNLYWYRRVMGKEIKFLLHFVKESKQDESGMPNNRFLAERTGGTYSTLKVQPAELEDSGVYFCASRNGPSGNTIYFGEGSWLTVV.

This clonotype was recorded a few times. The chain combines TRBV7-2 with TRBJ1-2; no clear D gene. V was pared by 2 bases and J by 2 bases, with 6 bases between. This CDR3 region has 13 residues. Per the germline V gene, CDR1 is SGHTA and CDR2 is FQGNSA. DNA of the CDR3: TGTGCCAGCAGCTTACAACGGAACTATGGCTACACCTTC. Translated: CASSLQRNYGYTF.

Notes on this clonotype: The junction departs from the called germline gene at one end, perhaps through a read error. The chain is built from TRBV30 and TRBJ2-5; TRBD2 matches at 11 bases. Germline CDR1 GTSNPN, CDR2 SVGIG (reference sequence). This CDR3 spans 18 amino acids. This chain's CDR3 is CAWSIRETSGAYQETQYF. The CDR3 DNA follows: TGTGCCTGGAGTATCCGGGAGACTAGCGGGGCGTACCAGGAGACCCAGTACTTC.

This clonotype was seen more than once but under ten times. CDR3 coding DNA: TGCAGTGCTAGAAGCGGGGGACCGAACACCGGGGAGCTGTTTTTT. Its protein product is CSARSGGPNTGELFF. The chain recombines TRBV20-1 with TRBJ2-2, with TRBD2 identical over 8 bases. CDR3 length equals 15 residues. Looked up from germline, CDR1 is DFQATT and CDR2 is SNEGSKA (reference sequence). The J segment lost 0 bases and the V segment lost 2 bases, leaving 2 bases of the junction unmatched.

Many counts were recorded for this clonotype. The genes are TRBV7-3 and TRBJ2-1, with 9 bases fitting TRBD1. The CDR3 sequence is 15 residues long. V shed 5 bases, J shed 4 bases, and the junction held 6 bases outside the gene matches. The germline CDR1 and CDR2 sequences are SGHTA and FQGTGA. The chain's CDR3 is CASSPSGQGYNEQFF. CDR3 coding DNA: TGTGCCAGCAGCCCTTCGGGACAGGGTTACAATGAGCAGTTCTTC.

This clonotype has only a few counts. At one end the junction does not follow the germline gene, possibly because of a read error. This rearrangement joins TRBV7-9 to TRBJ2-1; the D is unclear. Germline values: CDR1 SEHNR, CDR2 FQNEAQ (reference sequence). The CDR3 contains 13 residues. CDR3 region: CASTLDPRNEQFF. In DNA form, the CDR3 reads TGTGCCAGCACCTTAGACCCGCGCAATGAGCAGTTCTTC. The full variable domain, in which reference TRBV7-9 and TRBJ2-1 provide the parts outside the CDR3, is DTGVSQNPRHKITKRGQNVTFRCDPISEHNRLYWYRQTLGQGPEFLTYFQNEAQLEKSRLLSDRFSAERPKGSFSTLEIQRTEQGDSAMYLCASTLDPRNEQFFGPGTRLTVL.

CDR3 coding DNA: TGTGCCAGCAGCCCGACGGGACAAAACACCGGGGAGCTGTTTTTT. Its translation: CASSPTGQNTGELFF. The V call is TRBV5-6, the J call TRBJ2-2; TRBD1 is a possible D gene (6 bases). Germline lookup yields CDR1 SGHDT and CDR2 YYEEEE. Trimming took 4 bases from V and 2 from J, leaving 12 bases between them. The CDR3 covers 15 residues.

The gene calls are TRBV5-1 and TRBJ2-1; tentatively, D is TRBD1 (7 bases). This CDR3 is 15 amino acids long. CDR1 and CDR2 from the germline V gene are SGHRS and YFSETQ. V gave up 9 bases and J gave up 7 bases, with 23 bases separating them. CDR3 protein: CATRRGQGGVNEQFF. The CDR3 bases are TGCGCCACTCGCCGTGGCCAGGGGGGAGTAAATGAGCAGTTCTTC.